This T cell receptor beta chain came from a study of neurological immune-mediated disorders. The CDR3 sequence is 13 residues long. V was shortened by 0 bases and J by 4 bases, with 6 bases between the two germline ends. Germline values: CDR1 MGHRA, CDR2 YSYEKL. This clonotype was detected many times. The antigen is undetermined. One entry per CDR3 protein results from TCRdb running MiXCR on the 5' RACE reads. The sample lists fewer than 85,000 distinct CDR3 sequences; less than 5.5% were seen once. Study conclusions and caveats: Phylogenetic analysis grouped 18 of 34 multiple sclerosis patients' repertoires together, suggesting a possible repertoire signature.

This TCR was sampled from a woman aged 30 to 39 with multiple sclerosis. The sequencing input was PBMCs. This rearrangement joins TRBV4-1 to TRBJ1-2; D gene ambiguous. The CDR3 protein is CASSQDVGYGYTF. For the CDR3, the DNA is TGCGCCAGCAGCCAAGATGTCGGCTATGGCTACACCTTC.